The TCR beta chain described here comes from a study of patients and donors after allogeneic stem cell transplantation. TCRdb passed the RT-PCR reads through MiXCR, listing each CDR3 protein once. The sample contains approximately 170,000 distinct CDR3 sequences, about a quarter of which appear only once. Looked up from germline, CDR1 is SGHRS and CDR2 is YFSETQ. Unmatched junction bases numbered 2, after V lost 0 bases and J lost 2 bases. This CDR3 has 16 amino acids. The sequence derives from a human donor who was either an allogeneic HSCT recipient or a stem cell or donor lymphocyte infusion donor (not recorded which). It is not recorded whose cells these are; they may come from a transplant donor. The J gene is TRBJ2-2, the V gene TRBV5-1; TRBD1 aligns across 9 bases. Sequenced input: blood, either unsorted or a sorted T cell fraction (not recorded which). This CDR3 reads CASSLGDRENTGELFF. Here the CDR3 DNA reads TGCGCCAGCAGCTTGGGGGACAGGGAAAACACCGGGGAGCTGTTTTTT.